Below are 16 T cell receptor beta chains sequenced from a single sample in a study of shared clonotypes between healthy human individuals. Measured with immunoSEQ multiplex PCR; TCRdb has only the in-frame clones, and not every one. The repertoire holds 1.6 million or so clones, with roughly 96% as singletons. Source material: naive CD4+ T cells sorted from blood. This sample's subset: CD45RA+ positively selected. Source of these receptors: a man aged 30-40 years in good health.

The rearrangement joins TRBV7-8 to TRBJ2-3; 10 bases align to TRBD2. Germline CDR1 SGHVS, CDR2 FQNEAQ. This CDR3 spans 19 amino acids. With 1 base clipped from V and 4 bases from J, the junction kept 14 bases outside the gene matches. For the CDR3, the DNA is TGTGCCAGCAGCTTAGTGGGAAAACTTCTAGCGGGAGTACCAGATACGCAGTATTTT. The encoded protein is CASSLVGKLLAGVPDTQYF.

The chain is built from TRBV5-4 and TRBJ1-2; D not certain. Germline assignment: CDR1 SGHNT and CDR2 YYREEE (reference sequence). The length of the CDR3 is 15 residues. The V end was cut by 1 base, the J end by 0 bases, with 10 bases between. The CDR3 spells CASSLRSGSNYGYTF. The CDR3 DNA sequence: TGTGCCAGCAGCTTGAGGTCAGGCTCTAACTATGGCTACACCTTC. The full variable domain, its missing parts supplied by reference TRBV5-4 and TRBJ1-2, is ETGVTQSPTHLIKTRGQQVTLRCSSQSGHNTVSWYQQALGQGPQFIFQYYREEENGRGNFPPRFSGLQFPNYSSELNVNALELDDSALYLCASSLRSGSNYGYTFGSGTRLTVV.

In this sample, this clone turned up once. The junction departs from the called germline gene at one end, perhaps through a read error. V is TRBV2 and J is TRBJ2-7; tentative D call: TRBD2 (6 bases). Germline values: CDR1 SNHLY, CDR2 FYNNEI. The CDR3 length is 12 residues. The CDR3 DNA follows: TGTGCCAGCAGTACAGACGGGCGGGAAATGGACTTC. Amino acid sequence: CASSTDGREMDF.

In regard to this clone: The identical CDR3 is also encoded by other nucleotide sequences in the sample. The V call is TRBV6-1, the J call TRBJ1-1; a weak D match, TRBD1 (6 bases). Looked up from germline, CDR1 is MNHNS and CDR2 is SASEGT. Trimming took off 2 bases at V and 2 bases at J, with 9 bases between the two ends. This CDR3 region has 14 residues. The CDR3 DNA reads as TGTGCCAGCAGTGAACAGGGGTTAAACACTGAAGCTTTCTTT. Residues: CASSEQGLNTEAFF.

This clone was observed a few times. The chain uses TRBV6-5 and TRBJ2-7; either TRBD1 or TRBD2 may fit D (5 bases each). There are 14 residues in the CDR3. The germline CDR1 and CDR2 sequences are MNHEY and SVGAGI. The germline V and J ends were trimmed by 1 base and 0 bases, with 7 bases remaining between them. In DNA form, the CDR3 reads TGTGCCAGCAGTTACTTGGGGGACTCCTACGAGCAGTACTTC. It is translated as CASSYLGDSYEQYF.

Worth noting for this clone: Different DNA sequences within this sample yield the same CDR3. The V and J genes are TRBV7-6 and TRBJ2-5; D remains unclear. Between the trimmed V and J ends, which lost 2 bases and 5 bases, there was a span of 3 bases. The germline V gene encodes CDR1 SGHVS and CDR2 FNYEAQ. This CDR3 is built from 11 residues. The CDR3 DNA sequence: TGTGCCAGCAGCTTACAGGAGACCCAGTACTTC. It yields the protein CASSLQETQYF.

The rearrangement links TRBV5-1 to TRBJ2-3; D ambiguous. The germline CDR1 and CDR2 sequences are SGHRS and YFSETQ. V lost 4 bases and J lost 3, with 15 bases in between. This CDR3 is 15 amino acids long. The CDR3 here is CASSADLPRTDTQYF. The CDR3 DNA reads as TGCGCCAGCAGCGCGGACCTACCGAGAACAGATACGCAGTATTTT.

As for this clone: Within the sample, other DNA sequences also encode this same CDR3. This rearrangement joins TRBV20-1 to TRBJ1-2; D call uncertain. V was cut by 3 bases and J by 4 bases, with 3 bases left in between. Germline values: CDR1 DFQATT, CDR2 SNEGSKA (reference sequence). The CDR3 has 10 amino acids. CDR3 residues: CSASSYGYTF. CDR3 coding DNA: TGCAGTGCTAGTTCCTATGGCTACACCTTC.

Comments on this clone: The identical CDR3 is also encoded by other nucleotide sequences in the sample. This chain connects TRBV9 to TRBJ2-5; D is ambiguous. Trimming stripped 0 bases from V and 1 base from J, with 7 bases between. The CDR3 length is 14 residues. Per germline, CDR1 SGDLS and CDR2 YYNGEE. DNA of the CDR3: TGTGCCAGCAGCGTAGAGGCAGTCCAAGAGACCCAGTACTTC. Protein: CASSVEAVQETQYF.

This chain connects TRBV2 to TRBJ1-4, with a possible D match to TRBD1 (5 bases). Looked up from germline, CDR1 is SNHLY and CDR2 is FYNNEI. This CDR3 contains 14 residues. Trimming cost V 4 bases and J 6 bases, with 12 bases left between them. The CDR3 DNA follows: TGTGCCAGCAGTGTCGACAGTCGTTATGAAAAACTGTTTTTT. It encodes CASSVDSRYEKLFF.

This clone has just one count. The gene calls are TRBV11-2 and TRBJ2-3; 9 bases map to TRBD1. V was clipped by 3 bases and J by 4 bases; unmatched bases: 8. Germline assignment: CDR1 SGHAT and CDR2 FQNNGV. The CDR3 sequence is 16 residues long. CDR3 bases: TGTGCCAGCAGCTTTCGCCTGGGACAGGGCTCAGATACGCAGTATTTT. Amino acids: CASSFRLGQGSDTQYF.

DNA of the CDR3: TGTGCCAGCAGCCCCCCCGGGATCTCGGGGGATACGCAGTATTTT. Its protein product is CASSPPGISGDTQYF. The chain employs TRBV7-9 and TRBJ2-3; a weak D match, TRBD2 (5 bases). The CDR3 consists of 15 residues. V was trimmed by 5 bases and J by 6 bases, leaving 18 bases between them. Germline V gives CDR1 SEHNR, CDR2 FQNEAQ (reference sequence).

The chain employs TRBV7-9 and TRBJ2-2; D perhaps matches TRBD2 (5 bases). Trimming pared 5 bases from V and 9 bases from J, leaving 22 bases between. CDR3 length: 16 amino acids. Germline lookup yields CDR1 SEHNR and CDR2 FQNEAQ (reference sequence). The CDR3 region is CASSVRGSAPEWELFF. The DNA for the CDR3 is TGTGCCAGCAGCGTCCGAGGGAGCGCACCGGAATGGGAGCTGTTTTTT.

CDR3 DNA sequence: TGTGCCAGCAGGCCTTGGACAGGGGCCTCATATAGCAATCAGCCCCAGCATTTT. Translation: CASRPWTGASYSNQPQHF. The chain is built from TRBV2 and TRBJ1-5; TRBD1 agrees at 9 bases. Losses at the gene ends were 6 bases for V and 0 bases for J; bases not matched to a gene: 12. This CDR3 has 18 amino acids. Germline V gives CDR1 SNHLY, CDR2 FYNNEI.

This CDR3 reads CATSILGQGDTEAFF. In DNA, the CDR3 is TGTGCCACCAGCATTTTAGGACAGGGGGACACTGAAGCTTTCTTT. This chain joins TRBV15 and TRBJ1-1; 10 bases align to TRBD1. The CDR3 is 15 amino acids. The germline gives CDR1 LNHNV, CDR2 YYDKDF (reference sequence). V trimming: 4 bases; J trimming: 3 bases; junction bases outside the gene matches: 5. Combining the CDR3 with reference TRBV15 and TRBJ1-1 gives the whole variable domain DAMVIQNPRYQVTQFGKPVTLSCSQTLNHNVMYWYQQKSSQAPKLLFHYYDKDFNNEADTPDNFQSRRPNTSFCFLDIRSPGLGDTAMYLCATSILGQGDTEAFFGQGTRLTVV.

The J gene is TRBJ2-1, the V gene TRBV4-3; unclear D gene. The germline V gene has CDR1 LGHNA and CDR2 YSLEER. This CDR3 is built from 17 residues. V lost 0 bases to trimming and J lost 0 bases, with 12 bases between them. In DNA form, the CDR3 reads TGCGCCAGCAGCCAAGATTTGGGAAAAAGCTCCTACAATGAGCAGTTCTTC. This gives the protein CASSQDLGKSSYNEQFF.